These 22 T cell receptor beta chains were all obtained from the same sample, sequenced in a study of beta chain features in type 1 diabetes (dated by TCRdb to the late 2010s). The library was obtained by the immunoSEQ multiplex PCR assay. The High Capacity cDNA Reverse Transcription Kit was used to reverse transcribe all of the isolated RNA, meaning that expressed TCRB transcripts were what got sequenced. TCRdb retrieved this table from immuneACCESS and kept in-frame rearrangements only. Not all clones are present; in checked studies, unresolved V genes account for under half, and no reason is known for the remainder. Present in this sample are 150,000 to 170,000 clones, over 7.5% of which were seen just once. The ten top clones hold about 0.6% of the sample. Sequenced material: central memory CD4+ T cells from blood. The receptors were gathered from a man aged 18 to 30 in good health.

This clone was seen only a few times. The chain is built from TRBV6-5 and TRBJ2-2; 7 nucleotides align to TRBD1. The length of the CDR3 is 13 residues. V dropped 10 bases and J dropped 5; count of bases not matched to a gene: 7. Germline V lookup: CDR1 MNHEY, CDR2 SVGAGI. CDR3 protein: CATHTGVTGELFF. CDR3 DNA sequence: TGTGCCACTCACACAGGGGTTACCGGGGAGCTGTTTTTT.

The chain employs TRBV5-1 and TRBJ1-2; 7 bases line up with TRBD1. The CDR3 totals 15 residues. Germline-derived CDR1 and CDR2 are SGHRS and YFSETQ. Trimming removed 0 bases from V and 3 bases from J; junction bases left unmatched: 5. CDR3 loop: CASSLEWDRDYGYTF. The CDR3 nucleotides are TGCGCCAGCAGCTTGGAATGGGACAGAGACTATGGCTACACCTTC.

The chain is built from TRBV29-1 and TRBJ2-1, with 10 nucleotides matching TRBD2. This CDR3 region has 13 residues. Germline lookup yields CDR1 SQVTM and CDR2 ANQGSEA. The J segment lost 12 bases and the V segment lost 4 bases, leaving 9 bases of the junction unmatched. The CDR3 is CSVVEREGTGQFF. The CDR3 bases are TGCAGCGTTGTGGAGCGGGAGGGAACTGGGCAGTTCTTC.

J is TRBJ1-4 and V is TRBV5-6, with 11 nucleotides matching TRBD1. The germline V gene encodes CDR1 SGHDT and CDR2 YYEEEE. This CDR3 is built from 16 residues. V lost 1 base, J lost 7 bases, and 6 bases stayed unmatched. Here the CDR3 reads CASSLYGGQGGEKLFF. CDR3 nucleotide sequence: TGTGCCAGCAGCTTGTATGGGGGACAGGGGGGTGAAAAACTGTTTTTT.

The V and J genes are TRBV14 and TRBJ1-4; 7 nucleotides agree with TRBD1. Germline V lookup: CDR1 SGHDN, CDR2 FVKESK. This CDR3 is 15 amino acids long. V shed 2 bases and J 5 bases; nucleotides not matched to a gene: 5. This CDR3 is CASSQLVQGNEKLFF. In DNA, the CDR3 is TGTGCCAGCAGCCAACTGGTACAGGGGAATGAAAAACTGTTTTTT.

The chain links TRBV2 to TRBJ2-3; TRBD2 agrees at 10 bases. Trimming at V came to 3 bases and at J to 5 bases, leaving 8 bases not matched to a gene. The CDR3 covers 16 residues. The germline V gene encodes CDR1 SNHLY and CDR2 FYNNEI. CDR3 residues: CASSDPSGGRVDTQYF. Written as DNA, the CDR3 is TGTGCCAGCAGTGACCCTAGCGGGGGTAGGGTAGATACGCAGTATTTT.

The gene calls are TRBV5-4 and TRBJ1-6; the match to TRBD1 covers 9 bases. V lost 5 bases and J lost 6; bases outside the gene matches: 9. In germline, CDR1 is SGHNT, CDR2 YYREEE (reference sequence). The CDR3 spans 16 residues. CDR3 protein: CASSSARDRANSPLHF. DNA for the CDR3: TGTGCCAGCAGTTCCGCCAGGGACAGGGCTAATTCACCCCTCCACTTT.

The chain links TRBV9 to TRBJ1-3; D is possibly TRBD1 (5 bases). The germline V gene has CDR1 SGDLS and CDR2 YYNGEE. V lost 4 bases, J lost 4 bases, and 15 bases lay in between. This CDR3 spans 15 amino acids. In nucleotides, the CDR3 is TGTGCCAGCAGCCCCAGGTGGGGGGTCGGAAACACCATATATTTT. It specifies CASSPRWGVGNTIYF.

This clone was observed a few times. The chain has TRBV28 and TRBJ1-6; D not resolved. CDR1 and CDR2 from the germline V gene are MDHEN and SYDVKM. V was trimmed by 6 bases and J by 17 bases, leaving 17 bases between them. CDR3 length equals 12 residues. CDR3 sequence (DNA): TGTGCCAGCAGCTCCAGCGGCCTCGGATTCCACTTT. Translated: CASSSSGLGFHF.

The sample holds many counts of this clone. The V gene is TRBV25-1, the J gene TRBJ2-5; D is possibly TRBD1 (6 bases). The V gene lost 2 bases and the J gene lost 4 bases, with 11 bases spanning the gap. Germline V gene data show CDR1 as MGHDK and CDR2 as SYGVNS. This CDR3 contains 14 residues. CDR3 sequence reads: CASSERRGGETQYF. CDR3 nucleotide sequence: TGTGCCAGCAGTGAACGCAGGGGCGGAGAGACCCAGTACTTC.

The genes are TRBV28 and TRBJ1-2, with D possibly TRBD1 on 6 matching bases. The CDR3 contains 12 residues. V lost 6 bases and J 5 bases, leaving 10 bases between the germline ends. CDR1 is MDHEN, CDR2 SYDVKM, per germline. The CDR3 region has the DNA TGTGCCAGCAGCCGGACAGATTATGGCTACACCTTC. As protein: CASSRTDYGYTF.

This clone was seen a handful of times. The chain couples TRBV5-1 to TRBJ2-7, with D possibly matching TRBD1 (5 bases). Germline V gene sequence: CDR1 SGHRS, CDR2 YFSETQ. CDR3 length: 14 residues. Trimming removed 0 bases from V and 2 bases from J, with 9 bases in between. CDR3 DNA sequence: TGCGCCAGCAGCTTGGGTCAGGGCCCCTACGAGCAGTACTTC. Residues: CASSLGQGPYEQYF.

The chain joins TRBV30 to TRBJ1-5, with D perhaps matching TRBD1 (5 bases). V lost 4 bases to trimming and J lost 0 bases, with 7 bases between them. The CDR3 spans 13 residues. Germline values: CDR1 GTSNPN, CDR2 SVGIG (reference sequence). This CDR3 is CAWTDSSNQPQHF. The CDR3 coding sequence is TGTGCCTGGACTGACAGTAGCAATCAGCCCCAGCATTTT.

At least ten counts were recorded for this clone. The sample has other DNA sequences that encode this CDR3 too. V is TRBV30 and J is TRBJ1-2, with D uncertain. In germline, CDR1 is GTSNPN, CDR2 SVGIG (reference sequence). V lost 0 bases, J lost 2 bases, and 7 bases lay in between. CDR3 length equals 13 residues. CDR3 sequence reads: CAWSVGRNYGYTF. The CDR3, as DNA: TGTGCCTGGAGTGTCGGTCGAAACTATGGCTACACCTTC.

CDR3 DNA sequence: TGTGCCAGCAGCGTAGCTCCGCCGGGACTAGCGGGGTCCACAGATACGCAGTATTTT. Residues: CASSVAPPGLAGSTDTQYF. The rearrangement links TRBV9 to TRBJ2-3; 13 nucleotides match TRBD2. The CDR3 extends over 19 amino acids. The J segment lost 2 bases and the V segment lost 0 bases, leaving 9 bases of the junction unmatched. CDR1 is SGDLS and CDR2 is YYNGEE in the germline V gene.

V and J are TRBV7-3 and TRBJ1-6; TRBD1 agrees at 7 bases. V gave up 2 bases and J gave up 7 bases; unmatched junction bases: 5. The length of the CDR3 is 15 residues. Germline CDR1 SGHTA, CDR2 FQGTGA. The CDR3 DNA follows: TGTGCCAGCAGCTTATACAGGGGTCGGAATTCACCCCTCCACTTT. Its translation: CASSLYRGRNSPLHF. Full variable domain (rest looked up from reference TRBV7-3 and TRBJ1-6): GAGVSQTPSNKVTEKGKYVELRCDPISGHTALYWYRQSLGQGPEFLIYFQGTGAADDSGLPNDRFFAVRPEGSVSTLKIQRTERGDSAVYLCASSLYRGRNSPLHFGNGTRLTVT.

This chain uses TRBV7-6 with TRBJ1-3, with TRBD1 matching over 9 bases. Germline trimming cut 5 bases from V and 12 bases from J; bases unmatched to any gene: 2. Germline CDR1 is SGHVS and CDR2 is FNYEAQ. The CDR3 spans 11 residues. The CDR3 sequence: CASSPGQGIYF. CDR3 sequence (DNA): TGTGCCAGCAGCCCGGGACAGGGCATATATTTT.

This clone was recorded at least ten times. The chain joins TRBV29-1 to TRBJ2-7, with D tentatively TRBD2 (5 bases). V lost 7 bases and J 0 bases, leaving 16 bases between the germline ends. The CDR3 covers 14 residues. CDR1 SQVTM and CDR2 ANQGSEA come from the germline V gene. CDR3 residues: CSARGLRDSYEQYF. DNA for the CDR3: TGCAGCGCCAGAGGGTTAAGGGACTCCTACGAGCAGTACTTC.

This clone has a handful of counts. The chain uses TRBV30 and TRBJ1-1, with D possibly TRBD1 on 5 matching bases. CDR1 and CDR2 (germline): GTSNPN, SVGIG (reference sequence). V was clipped by 0 bases and J by 7 bases, with 12 bases between them. This CDR3 is 13 amino acids long. CDR3 in DNA: TGTGCCTGGAGTGTACCAGGGCAGGGTGAAGCTTTCTTT. Translation gives CAWSVPGQGEAFF.

The chain joins TRBV28 to TRBJ1-6; TRBD1 aligns across 9 bases. V lost 4 bases to trimming and J lost 7 bases; unmatched junction nucleotides: 2. The CDR3 is made up of 14 amino acids. Looked up from germline, CDR1 is MDHEN and CDR2 is SYDVKM. The CDR3 coding sequence is TGTGCCAGCAGTTCTGGACAGGGGAATTCACCCCTCCACTTT. It yields the protein CASSSGQGNSPLHF. Variable domain in full (rest from reference TRBV28 and TRBJ1-6): DVKVTQSSRYLVKRTGEKVFLECVQDMDHENMFWYRQDPGLGLRLIYFSYDVKMKEKGDIPEGYSVSREKKERFSLILESASTNQTSMYLCASSSGQGNSPLHFGNGTRLTVT.

This clone was seen a handful of times. This chain uses TRBV28 with TRBJ2-7, with TRBD2 as a possible D gene (6 bases). In germline, CDR1 is MDHEN, CDR2 SYDVKM. V dropped 5 bases and J dropped 3 bases, with 14 bases sitting between them. The CDR3 covers 14 residues. CDR3 nucleotides: TGTGCCAGCAGTCCTGCGGGGAGGCTCTACGAGCAGTACTTC. It codes for CASSPAGRLYEQYF.

This clone was picked up a small number of times. V is TRBV19 and J is TRBJ2-2; maybe TRBD2 (6 bases). The germline CDR1 and CDR2 sequences are LNHDA and SQIVND (reference sequence). Deletions cut 8 bases from V and 6 bases from J, with 13 bases between. This CDR3 is built from 13 residues. The chain's CDR3 is CASASTGAGELFF. The CDR3 coding sequence is TGTGCCAGTGCCTCGACGGGAGCCGGGGAGCTGTTTTTT.